The rows below give T cell receptor beta chains drawn from one sample of a study of cytomegalovirus exposure and HLA in healthy donors. Sequencing used immunoSEQ multiplex PCR; TCRdb keeps in-frame clones, though not all of them. This sample has approximately 200,000 clones; nearly 80% occur once, and the top ten carry less than 6%. The sample was PBMCs. These receptors came from a young woman in good health and CMV-seropositive. Both conserved end residues are part of each CDR3. Fields, in order: CDR3 DNA, CDR3 protein, D gene, V gene, J gene, clone size. The D gene is left open where the match is weak. Not every row has a clone size; where given, it reads once, few, many or a size class.

TGTGCCAGCAGTGATATTTCAGGAGGGTCTAGCGGGAGGTTTGAGCAGTTCTTC	CASSDISGGSSGRFEQFF	TRBD2	TRBV6-4	TRBJ2-1	-
TGTGCCAGCAGTTTATCGATTCCGGGACAGGGTTATGGCTACACCTTC	CASSLSIPGQGYGYTF	TRBD1	TRBV27	TRBJ1-2	-
TGTGCCAGCAGCGTAGTTGATTGGGGGGAAGGCTACACCTTC	CASSVVDWGEGYTF	-	TRBV9	TRBJ1-2	-
TGCGCCAGCAGCCAAGACAGGATTACAACTAATGAAAAACTGTTTTTT	CASSQDRITTNEKLFF	-	TRBV4-3	TRBJ1-4	-
TGTGCCAGCAGTGAACTTAAAGGACAGGGACTTTACGAGCAGTACTTC	CASSELKGQGLYEQYF	TRBD1	TRBV25-1	TRBJ2-7	-
TGTGCCACCAGCAGAGCAGAAGGGGCCCAGTACTTC	CATSRAEGAQYF	-	TRBV15	TRBJ2-5	-
TGTGCCAGCTCTCTTTGGGAGGGCCAAACAGATACGCAGTATTTT	CASSLWEGQTDTQYF	TRBD2	TRBV18	TRBJ2-3	few
TGCGCCAGCAGTTTAGGAGGGGCCAACTATGGCTACACCTTC	CASSLGGANYGYTF	-	TRBV6-5	TRBJ1-2	once
TGTGCCAGCAGCTTCTCCGATGGCTACACCTTC	CASSFSDGYTF	-	TRBV7-9	TRBJ1-2	-
TGTGCCAGCAGCTTAGGCCCCGGGAGTCCCCCCGAGCAGTACTTC	CASSLGPGSPPEQYF	-	TRBV13	TRBJ2-7	-
TGTGCCACCAGCAGAGTCCTAGCCAAAAACATTCAGTACTTC	CATSRVLAKNIQYF	-	TRBV15	TRBJ2-4	-
TGTGCCAGCAGTGGGACAGCCGAGGGCTACAATGAGCAGTTCTTC	CASSGTAEGYNEQFF	-	TRBV6-4	TRBJ2-1	-
TGTGCCGTAACTGTCGGGACAGGGTTCTACAATGAGCAGTTCTTC	CAVTVGTGFYNEQFF	TRBD1	TRBV4-2	TRBJ2-1	-
TGTGCCAGCAGTCAACTAGCGGGAGGGCCGAGGGAGCAGTACTTC	CASSQLAGGPREQYF	TRBD2	TRBV6-5	TRBJ2-7	-
TGTGCCAGCAGTTCCCAGGGGCTTGCGAACACCGGGGAGCTGTTTTTT	CASSSQGLANTGELFF	-	TRBV28	TRBJ2-2	-
TGTGCCAGCAGTGAGCGACAGGGCAGGACCGGAGAGCAGTACTTC	CASSERQGRTGEQYF	TRBD1	TRBV25-1	TRBJ2-7	-
TGTGCCAGTCGGGGACAGGGCACAGATACGCAGTATTTT	CASRGQGTDTQYF	TRBD1	TRBV5-8	TRBJ2-3	-
TGTGCCAGCAGAACGACAGGAGGTGAGCAGTACTTC	CASRTTGGEQYF	-	TRBV11-2	TRBJ2-7	-
TGCGCCAGCAGCTTGGGACTGGAAGACAGGGTGGCCGGAAACACCATATATTTT	CASSLGLEDRVAGNTIYF	TRBD1	TRBV5-1	TRBJ1-3	-
TGTGCCAGCAGTTACTCGACCAGGGGGAGGAATTCACCCCTCCACTTT	CASSYSTRGRNSPLHF	TRBD1	TRBV6-6	TRBJ1-6	-
TGTGCCAGCAGCCTCCAACCAGGGGGCAACGGTCAGCCCCAGCATTTT	CASSLQPGGNGQPQHF	TRBD1	TRBV7-6	TRBJ1-5	-
TGCGCCAGCAGTAAAGACAGGGGGCGTCAGACCCAGTACTTC	CASSKDRGRQTQYF	TRBD1	TRBV5-1	TRBJ2-5	-
TGTGCCAGCAGCCAAGACCGTATACCGTTAGGCAGGAAAAAAGCTTTCTTT	CASSQDRIPLGRKKAFF	-	TRBV4-2	TRBJ1-1	-
TGTGCCAGCAGTACCCCGACAGGGCGCTACGAGCAGTACTTC	CASSTPTGRYEQYF	TRBD1	TRBV28	TRBJ2-7	-
TGCGCCAGCAGTGATCCGACAGGGGACCACTCCTACAATGAGCAGTTCTTC	CASSDPTGDHSYNEQFF	TRBD1	TRBV10-2	TRBJ2-1	-
TGCGCCAGCGGAGAACAGGGGAGCTCTGGAAACACCATATATTTT	CASGEQGSSGNTIYF	TRBD1	TRBV5-1	TRBJ1-3	-
TGTGCCAGTAGTATAGATAGGGGCGTAGACTACACCTTC	CASSIDRGVDYTF	-	TRBV19	TRBJ1-2	-
TGCGCCAGCAGGGACGCAGGGGGAAGTGGGACAGATACGCAGTATTTT	CASRDAGGSGTDTQYF	TRBD1	TRBV5-1	TRBJ2-3	-
TGCGCCAGCAGCCAAGAAGGGGGGCGGGAGGTTCACGAGCAGTACTTC	CASSQEGGREVHEQYF	TRBD2	TRBV4-1	TRBJ2-7	few
TGTGCCAGCACCCCCGGGGGTATAGGAAACACCATATATTTT	CASTPGGIGNTIYF	-	TRBV25-1	TRBJ1-3	once
TGTGCCAGCAGTTTCCGGCGGTACAATGAGCAGTTCTTC	CASSFRRYNEQFF	-	TRBV28	TRBJ2-1	-
TGTGCCAGCAGCTTAGGCGGGTACGGTGACGAGCAGTACTTC	CASSLGGYGDEQYF	-	TRBV7-9	TRBJ2-7	once
TGTGCCACACAGGGTTACGAGCAGTACTTC	CATQGYEQYF	-	TRBV6-1	TRBJ2-7	-